The present T cell receptor beta chain was sequenced within a study of blood T cell repertoires in COVID-19. Across the whole study: Sources were T cells, B-cell-depleted T cells, or PBMCs; the material itself was cDNA or gDNA.

As processed by the authors: It was from reference gene primer amplification that nucleated cell counts were estimated. The assay was immunoSEQ multiplex PCR, and TCRdb's table has in-frame clones only and misses some. V and J calls and clone size are those listed in that table; D and trimming were worked out from the DNA. The repertoire holds some 130,000 clones, 60% to 80% seen once, with roughly 11% in the top ten. Germline-derived CDR1 and CDR2 are SGHTA and FQGNSA. The CDR3 contains 15 residues. V was clipped by 2 bases and J by 2 bases; unmatched bases: 4. This clonotype originated in a man aged 60 to 75 who had recovered from COVID-19. The chain combines TRBV7-2 with TRBJ2-3, with 7 bases lining up with TRBD1. The sample consisted of peripheral blood. The CDR3 DNA follows: TGTGCCAGCAGCTTAAGGGGACAGTCCACAGATACGCAGTATTTT. Translated, it gives CASSLRGQSTDTQYF.